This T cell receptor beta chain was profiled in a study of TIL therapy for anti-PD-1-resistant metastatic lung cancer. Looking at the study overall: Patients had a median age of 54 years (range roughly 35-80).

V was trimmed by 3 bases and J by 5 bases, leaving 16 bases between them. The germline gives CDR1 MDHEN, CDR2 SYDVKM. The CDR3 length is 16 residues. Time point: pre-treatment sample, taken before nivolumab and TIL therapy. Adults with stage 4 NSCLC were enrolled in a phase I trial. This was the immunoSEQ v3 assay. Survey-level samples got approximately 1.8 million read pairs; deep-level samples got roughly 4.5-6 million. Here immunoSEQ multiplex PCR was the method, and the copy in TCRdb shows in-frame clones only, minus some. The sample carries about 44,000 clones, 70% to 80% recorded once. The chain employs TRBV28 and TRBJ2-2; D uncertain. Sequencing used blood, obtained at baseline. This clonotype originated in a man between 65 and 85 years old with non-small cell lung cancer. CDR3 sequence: CASSLYARARTGELFF. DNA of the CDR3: TGTGCCAGCAGTTTGTACGCCCGGGCTCGGACCGGGGAGCTGTTTTTT.